The 20 T cell receptor beta chains in this list originate from one sample, sequenced in a study of blood T cells in healthy people across ages. PCR was performed a second time for roughly 7 to 12 cycles using a sample-barcoded 5' primer and a J-beta primer mix. MiXCR, applied by TCRdb to the 5' RACE reads, yields one record per CDR3 protein. The data show hundreds of thousands of distinct CDR3 sequences, with 58% seen just once and approximately 37% held by the top ten. The sequenced sample was blood. These TCRs come from a man aged 55-75 years in good health.

This chain links TRBV18 with TRBJ2-5; D could derive from TRBD1 or TRBD2 (5 bases each). The CDR3 loop spans 16 amino acids. Trimming removed 4 bases at V and 1 base at J, with 16 bases between. Germline V gene sequence: CDR1 KGHSH, CDR2 LQKENI. The CDR3 nucleotides read TGTGCCAGCTCACTCCAGGGTGGACTCCTCCAAGAGACCCAGTACTTC. It translates to CASSLQGGLLQETQYF.

A word on this clonotype: A much larger clone differs from this one at a single base, so this may be a read error. The chain combines TRBV12-3 or TRBV12-4 with TRBJ1-2, with D hard to call. The CDR3 totals 14 residues. The CDR3 protein is CVSSSSGGSYGYTF. The CDR3 nucleotides are TGTGTCAGCAGCAGTTCAGGAGGAAGCTATGGCTACACCTTC.

This clonotype occurred a few times. The chain couples TRBV4-2 to TRBJ2-7; D is unclear. In germline, CDR1 is LGHNA, CDR2 YNFKEQ. The ends were cut back, 1 base at V and 3 bases at J, with 16 bases in the middle. The CDR3 is 16 residues long. The CDR3 loop reads CASSQADGRSYYEQYF. The CDR3 nucleotides are TGTGCCAGCAGCCAAGCTGACGGGCGCTCTTACTACGAGCAGTACTTC.

This CDR3 reads CASSEGGRTVYGYTF. In DNA, the CDR3 is TGTGCCAGCAGTGAAGGCGGTCGGACAGTCTATGGCTACACCTTC. The gene calls are TRBV2 and TRBJ1-2; the D gene is possibly TRBD1 (6 bases). The germline gives CDR1 SNHLY, CDR2 FYNNEI. This CDR3 has 15 residues. The germline V and J ends were trimmed by 1 base and 4 bases, with 13 bases remaining between them.

The rearrangement joins TRBV6-4 to TRBJ2-4, with TRBD2 matching 9 bases. The CDR3 is 16 residues long. Germline trimming cut 5 bases from V and 1 base from J; bases unmatched to any gene: 6. The germline CDR1 and CDR2 sequences are MRHNA and SNTAGT. The CDR3: CASSLAGAPAKNIQYF. The CDR3 bases are TGTGCCAGCAGTTTAGCGGGGGCCCCTGCCAAAAACATTCAGTACTTC.

The rearrangement joins TRBV6-2 or TRBV6-3 to TRBJ2-1; 7 nucleotides agree with TRBD2. Germline values: CDR1 MNHEY, CDR2 SVGEGT. The CDR3 is 14 residues long. V lost 5 bases to trimming and J lost 11 bases; unmatched junction nucleotides: 12. CDR3 sequence reads: CASSRRTSPFKQFF. The CDR3 region has the DNA TGTGCCAGCAGTCGCCGGACTAGTCCGTTCAAGCAGTTCTTC.

The rearrangement joins TRBV29-1 to TRBJ1-1; no clear D gene. V lost 6 bases and J 5 bases, leaving 10 bases between the germline ends. The CDR3 spans 11 residues. Per germline, CDR1 SQVTM and CDR2 ANQGSEA. Here the CDR3 reads CSVGGRTEAFF. Here the CDR3 DNA reads TGCAGCGTCGGTGGGAGAACTGAAGCTTTCTTT.

This clonotype was picked up one time. The gene calls are TRBV6-6 and TRBJ2-1; tentatively, D is TRBD2 (5 bases). Per the germline V gene, CDR1 is MNHNY and CDR2 is SVGAGI (reference sequence). CDR3 length equals 14 residues. Trimming took 0 bases from V and 6 from J, leaving 9 bases between them. CDR3 bases: TGTGCCAGCAGTTACTCTCAAGGGAGCAATGAGCAGTTCTTC. It is translated as CASSYSQGSNEQFF.

The V and J genes are TRBV6-1 and TRBJ2-7; D might be TRBD2 (5 bases). This CDR3 region has 13 residues. Germline CDR1 MNHNS, CDR2 SASEGT. Trimming removed 3 bases at V and 2 bases at J, with 8 bases between. CDR3 amino acids: CASSERAPYEQYF. CDR3 DNA sequence: TGTGCCAGCAGTGAGCGGGCCCCCTACGAGCAGTACTTC.

This chain links TRBV29-1 with TRBJ1-2; D is ambiguous. This CDR3 comprises 13 residues. Germline V gene sequence: CDR1 SQVTM, CDR2 ANQGSEA. V dropped 6 bases and J dropped 4 bases, with 15 bases sitting between them. Written as DNA, the CDR3 is TGCAGCGTCGCCCAGGCCCGCTCCTATGGCTACACCTTC. Amino acids: CSVAQARSYGYTF.

This clonotype was detected many times. The genes are TRBV5-1 and TRBJ2-1; maybe TRBD2 (5 bases). This CDR3 comprises 15 residues. Germline assignment: CDR1 SGHRS and CDR2 YFSETQ. V gave up 0 bases and J gave up 5 bases, with 12 bases separating them. In DNA form, the CDR3 reads TGCGCCAGCAGCTTGGGGCTAGCCTACGACAATGAGCAGTTCTTC. It is translated as CASSLGLAYDNEQFF.

This clonotype was detected many times. The J gene is TRBJ1-5, the V gene TRBV20-1, with D perhaps matching TRBD1 (5 bases). The germline CDR1 and CDR2 sequences are DFQATT and SNEGSKA (reference sequence). The germline V and J ends were trimmed by 0 bases and 4 bases, with 13 bases remaining between them. This CDR3 is built from 15 residues. For the CDR3, the DNA is TGCAGTGCTAGAGATAAGTTGGAGGGGAATCAGCCCCAGCATTTT. This sequence encodes CSARDKLEGNQPQHF.

V is TRBV20-1 and J is TRBJ1-1, with unresolved D. V was clipped by 2 bases and J by 0 bases, with 10 bases between them. This CDR3 is 14 amino acids long. Per the germline V gene, CDR1 is DFQATT and CDR2 is SNEGSKA (reference sequence). CDR3 sequence (DNA): TGCAGTGCTAGAAAGGGTAGCATGAACACTGAAGCTTTCTTT. This translates into CSARKGSMNTEAFF.

The count of this clonotype is one. The V and J genes are TRBV14 and TRBJ1-2; no reliable D call. CDR1 and CDR2 (germline): SGHDN, FVKESK. Trimming stripped 2 bases from V and 7 bases from J, with 8 bases between. The CDR3 length is 12 residues. The CDR3, as DNA: TGTGCCAGCAGCCAAAGGACGGGTGGCTACACCTTC. Its protein is CASSQRTGGYTF.

The gene calls are TRBV5-5 and TRBJ1-1, with D possibly TRBD1 on 6 matching bases. The germline V gene encodes CDR1 SGHKS and CDR2 YYEKEE (reference sequence). Trimming stripped 3 bases from V and 10 bases from J, with 25 bases between. The CDR3 covers 16 residues. CDR3 amino acids: CASSSRGTTSDGGAFF. CDR3 bases: TGTGCCAGCAGCTCCCGGGGGACAACGAGCGATGGAGGAGCTTTCTTT.

CDR3 protein: CASSVNPGTGGHEQFF. CDR3 DNA: TGTGCCAGCAGCGTAAACCCCGGGACAGGGGGCCATGAGCAGTTCTTC. V usage is TRBV13 and J usage is TRBJ2-1; 12 bases agree with TRBD1. This CDR3 is 16 amino acids long. Trimming removed 5 bases from V and 8 bases from J; junction bases left unmatched: 10. CDR1 is PRHDT and CDR2 is FYEKMQ in the germline V gene (reference sequence).

This chain links TRBV10-3 with TRBJ2-5, with TRBD1 identical over 7 bases. Per the germline V gene, CDR1 is ENHRY and CDR2 is SYGVKD. V was pared by 0 bases and J by 11 bases, with 12 bases of the junction left unmatched. This CDR3 is 15 amino acids long. CDR3 DNA sequence: TGTGCCATCAGTGAGTCGGGACAGACCTACAATGAGCAGTACTTC. Its translation is CAISESGQTYNEQYF.

V gene TRBV3-1 combines with J gene TRBJ2-3; perhaps TRBD1 as D (6 bases). There are 15 residues in the CDR3. CDR1 is LGHDT and CDR2 is YNNKEL in the germline V gene (reference sequence). Trimming took 0 bases from V and 3 from J, leaving 10 bases between them. The CDR3 reads CASSQEHRETDTQYF. As DNA, the CDR3 is TGTGCCAGCAGCCAAGAACACAGGGAGACAGATACGCAGTATTTT.

This rearrangement joins TRBV4-1 to TRBJ1-6, with unresolved D. CDR3 size: 14 residues. Trimming removed 3 bases at V and 7 bases at J, with 10 bases between. Germline V lookup: CDR1 MGHRA, CDR2 YSYEKL. CDR3 sequence: CASSHTETNSPLHF. In DNA, the CDR3 is TGCGCCAGCAGCCATACAGAGACCAATTCACCCCTCCACTTT.

This clonotype was seen a few times. The chain combines TRBV12-3 or TRBV12-4 with TRBJ2-7; D possibly corresponds to TRBD2 (6 bases). The V end was cut by 3 bases, the J end by 3 bases, with 6 bases between. This CDR3 region has 12 residues. CDR3 protein: CASSLRDYEQYF. CDR3 nucleotides: TGTGCCAGCAGTTTGCGGGACTACGAGCAGTACTTC.